This T cell receptor beta chain appears in the sequencing data of a study of blood T cell repertoires in COVID-19. Study in general: COVID-19 samples from acute and convalescent phases originated in the United States, Italy and Spain. The cDNA or gDNA used as material had been derived from T cells, B-cell-depleted T cells, or PBMCs.

CDR1 and CDR2 (germline): MDHEN, SYDVKM. Trimming removed 2 bases from V and 5 bases from J; junction bases left unmatched: 15. The CDR3 runs 18 residues. Under the authors' procedure: Reference gene primer amplification in the assay estimated nucleated cell counts. The table came from immunoSEQ multiplex PCR; TCRdb's copy has only in-frame clones and leaves some out. V and J calls and clone size are given by that table; D and trimming were obtained from the DNA. This sample yields tens of thousands of clones, of which more than 75% are seen a single time; roughly 5.6% belongs to the top ten. The receptor's source is a man aged 50-60 years with active COVID-19. Sequencing used peripheral blood. V is TRBV28 and J is TRBJ2-4; 7 bases line up with TRBD1. This chain's CDR3 is CASSLVVTGRGGQNIQYF. DNA for the CDR3: TGTGCCAGCAGTTTAGTTGTGACAGGGAGAGGGGGACAAAACATTCAGTACTTC.